The present T cell receptor beta chain was sequenced within a study of cytomegalovirus exposure and HLA in healthy donors. Study-wide points: As immune exposure information, only CMV serostatus was available. Later on, an analysis found that several of the most significant clusters appeared to be linked to common viral pathogens, which included parvovirus B19.

CDR1 is LGHNT, CDR2 FRNRAP, per germline. The length of the CDR3 is 13 residues. V gave up 6 bases and J gave up 1 base; unmatched junction bases: 2. In nominal health when sampled, donors likely had unrecorded immune exposures nonetheless. It was with 60 Vbeta and 13 Jbeta primers that the PCR ran. Clones were read by immunoSEQ multiplex PCR, and TCRdb kept only the in-frame ones, dropping some. The sample holds about 160,000 clones; around 73% are singletons and the top ten take over 1.1%. To note about this clone: Its antigen is still unknown.

The sample taken for sequencing was PBMCs. V is TRBV12-5 and J is TRBJ1-1; 7 bases match TRBD1. The source of this sequence is a male donor in good health and CMV-seronegative. In DNA form, the CDR3 reads TGTGCTAGTGGGGGGACAGAGAACACTGAAGCTTTCTTT. As protein: CASGGTENTEAFF.